This is a list of T cell receptor beta chains from one sample in a study of cytomegalovirus exposure and HLA in healthy donors. Profiling relied on immunoSEQ multiplex PCR, and the TCRdb table lists in-frame clones only, not all of them. This table holds about 170,000 clones, roughly three quarters found once. Sequencing input: PBMCs. The receptor source for this set is a man in his forties in good health and CMV-seropositive. CDR3s include the opening cysteine and the closing phenylalanine or tryptophan. A D gene is named only where the DNA matches it firmly. For some rows the clone size is stated as once, few or many, or as a class when expanded; others skip it.

len	d_gene	abundance	v_gene	j_gene	CDR3aa	CDR3nt
15	NA	NA	TRBV6-5	TRBJ2-2	CASSYKPRNTGELFF	TGTGCCAGCAGTTATAAACCGAGGAACACCGGGGAGCTGTTTTTT
15	TRBD2	NA	TRBV19	TRBJ2-1	CASSMGLAGGNEQFF	TGTGCCAGTAGTATGGGGCTAGCGGGGGGAAATGAGCAGTTCTTC
17	NA	NA	TRBV7-8	TRBJ2-2	CASSLGHYPLYTGELFF	TGTGCCAGCAGCTTAGGGCACTACCCCCTATACACCGGGGAGCTGTTTTTT
14	NA	NA	TRBV5-1	TRBJ2-7	CASSLEDLTGEQYF	TGCGCCAGCAGCTTGGAGGACCTTACAGGGGAGCAGTACTTC
19	TRBD1	few	TRBV5-6	TRBJ2-7	CASSHVPGTGWSSSYEQYF	TGTGCCAGCAGCCACGTACCCGGGACAGGGTGGTCTTCTAGCTACGAGCAGTACTTC
16	NA	NA	TRBV4-3	TRBJ1-2	CASSQEMTLVDYGYTF	TGCGCCAGCAGCCAAGAAATGACTTTGGTCGACTATGGCTACACCTTC
13	TRBD2	NA	TRBV19	TRBJ2-3	CASSMGLQDTQYF	TGTGCCAGTAGTATGGGACTACAAGATACGCAGTATTTT
17	NA	NA	TRBV5-6	TRBJ1-6	CASSLRTESSYNSPLHF	TGTGCCAGCAGCTTGAGAACGGAGAGCTCCTATAATTCACCCCTCCACTTT
11	NA	NA	TRBV6-5	TRBJ1-1	CASRQGGEAFF	TGTGCCAGCAGACAGGGAGGGGAAGCTTTCTTT
17	NA	NA	TRBV4-3	TRBJ1-3	CASSQDAIKSSGNTIYF	TGCGCCAGCAGCCAAGACGCGATTAAGAGCTCTGGAAACACCATATATTTT
15	NA	NA	TRBV10-2	TRBJ2-2	CASSFQTANTGELFF	TGCGCCAGCAGTTTCCAGACAGCGAACACCGGGGAGCTGTTTTTT
14	TRBD1	NA	TRBV6-6	TRBJ2-7	CASSPTGDRGEQYF	TGTGCCAGCAGTCCCACCGGGGACAGGGGCGAGCAGTACTTC
14	TRBD1	NA	TRBV30	TRBJ1-4	CAWAKGAANEKLFF	TGTGCCTGGGCGAAGGGGGCGGCTAATGAAAAACTGTTTTTT
12	NA	NA	TRBV6-5	TRBJ1-2	CASTRGSLGYTF	TGTGCCAGCACCCGGGGGTCGCTGGGCTACACCTTC
14	TRBD1	NA	TRBV6-7	TRBJ1-3	CARRQGRSGNTIYF	TGTGCCAGACGACAGGGAAGGTCTGGAAACACCATATATTTT
15	TRBD1	NA	TRBV19	TRBJ2-7	CASSPRTGGSYEQYF	TGTGCCAGTAGTCCCAGGACAGGGGGCTCCTACGAGCAGTACTTC
14	TRBD1	NA	TRBV27	TRBJ2-2	CASSWTGLAGELFF	TGTGCCAGCAGTTGGACAGGATTGGCCGGGGAGCTGTTTTTT
18	TRBD2	NA	TRBV9	TRBJ2-1	CASSVESSGGTINNEQFF	TGTGCCAGCAGCGTAGAGTCTAGCGGGGGCACCATAAACAATGAGCAGTTCTTC
13	NA	NA	TRBV7-2	TRBJ2-3	CASSPLNTDTQYF	TGTGCCAGCAGCCCTTTAAACACAGATACGCAGTATTTT
14	TRBD1	NA	TRBV7-2	TRBJ2-1	CASSNYRGPDEQFF	TGTGCCAGCAGCAATTACAGGGGGCCTGATGAGCAGTTCTTC
15	NA	NA	TRBV13	TRBJ1-4	CASSLRRGTNEKLFF	TGTGCCAGCAGCCTAAGGCGGGGAACTAATGAAAAACTGTTTTTT
14	NA	NA	TRBV7-9	TRBJ2-5	CAGTGSGLQETQYF	TGTGCCGGAACGGGGAGCGGGCTCCAAGAGACCCAGTACTTC